This T cell receptor (beta chain) is drawn from a study of siplizumab effects on memory and regulatory T cells. The CDR3 runs 15 residues. Germline CDR1 and CDR2: ENHRY and SYGVKD. V was shortened by 11 bases and J by 5 bases, with 19 bases between the two germline ends. Of note for this clone: Its antigen remains unidentified.

Data came from immunoSEQ multiplex PCR; TCRdb stores just in-frame clones and leaves some out. Of roughly 110,000 clones detected, 93% appear once; the ten largest clones hold over 0.15%. Whole-study results and caveats: Alloreactive sequences tracing back to unstimulated CD4+ memory cells were significantly reduced by siplizumab.

The sample taken for sequencing was non-Treg CD4+ T cells sorted from blood. This chain joins TRBV10-3 and TRBJ1-6; D perhaps matches TRBD1 (6 bases). The TCR comes from a human donor in good health. The CDR3 nucleotides are TGTGCCGCGCGGCCGGGACACACAGATAATTCACCCCTCCACTTT. It yields the protein CAARPGHTDNSPLHF.